This TCR beta chain was sequenced for a study of CXCR3-negative and CXCR3-positive naive CD8 T cells. Points on this clonotype: The antigen remains unidentified.

In preparing the TRB cDNA libraries, 5' RACE with UMI labels was used. From its re-call of the 5' RACE reads, TCRdb lists each CDR3 protein once, without DNA. This repertoire includes roughly 100,000 distinct CDR3 sequences. Study-level findings and limits: Surface CD5 was comparable between naive subsets; TCR strength was inferred from TRB CDR3 properties. Naive CXCR3-positive and CXCR3-negative cells shared TRBV-TRBJ usage; memory cells diverged. A higher hydrophobicity marked the TRB CDR3s of CXCR3-positive naive cells versus CXCR3-negative naive cells.

The sequenced sample consisted of naive CXCR3- CD8+ T cells from blood. Sample subset: CD45RO-CCR7+CD27+CD95- naive CD8+ T cells lacking CXCR3 (TNR3-). This clonotype originated in a human donor in good health. Some clones in this sample may be carry-over from other donors' samples.

The CDR3 is CASSQETSGYYEQYF. The chain carries TRBV4-1 and TRBJ2-7; TCRdb returns TRBD2, unconfirmable since there is no DNA. Looked up from germline, CDR1 is MGHRA and CDR2 is YSYEKL. CDR3 length: 15 amino acids.